The present TCR beta chain was sequenced within a study of blood T cell repertoires in COVID-19. The V end was cut by 5 bases, the J end by 2 bases, with 19 bases between. CDR1 is MDHEN and CDR2 is SYDVKM in the germline V gene. The CDR3 loop spans 16 amino acids. Clones were sequenced by immunoSEQ multiplex PCR, and TCRdb holds only the in-frame ones, with some missing. The data contain around 300,000 clones, about 85% of them singletons. The clonotype was recovered from a man aged 18 to 30 with active or convalescent COVID-19. Sequencing was done on a sample of peripheral blood. V usage is TRBV28 and J usage is TRBJ2-7; a weak D match, TRBD2 (6 bases). DNA for the CDR3: TGTGCCAGCAGTCCGGCGGAGGGCCATAGGACCTACGAGCAGTACTTC. This translates into CASSPAEGHRTYEQYF.